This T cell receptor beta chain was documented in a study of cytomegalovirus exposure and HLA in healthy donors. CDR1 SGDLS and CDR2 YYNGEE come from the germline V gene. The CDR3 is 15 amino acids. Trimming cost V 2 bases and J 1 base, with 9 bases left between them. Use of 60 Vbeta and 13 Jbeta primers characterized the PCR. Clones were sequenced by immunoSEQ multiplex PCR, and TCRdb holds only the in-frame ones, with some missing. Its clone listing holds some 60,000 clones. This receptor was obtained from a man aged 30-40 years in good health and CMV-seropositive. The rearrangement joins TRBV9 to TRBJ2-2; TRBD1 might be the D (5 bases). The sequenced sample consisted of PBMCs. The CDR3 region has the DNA TGTGCCAGCAGCGTCTTTGACAGGAACACCGGGGAGCTGTTTTTT. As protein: CASSVFDRNTGELFF.